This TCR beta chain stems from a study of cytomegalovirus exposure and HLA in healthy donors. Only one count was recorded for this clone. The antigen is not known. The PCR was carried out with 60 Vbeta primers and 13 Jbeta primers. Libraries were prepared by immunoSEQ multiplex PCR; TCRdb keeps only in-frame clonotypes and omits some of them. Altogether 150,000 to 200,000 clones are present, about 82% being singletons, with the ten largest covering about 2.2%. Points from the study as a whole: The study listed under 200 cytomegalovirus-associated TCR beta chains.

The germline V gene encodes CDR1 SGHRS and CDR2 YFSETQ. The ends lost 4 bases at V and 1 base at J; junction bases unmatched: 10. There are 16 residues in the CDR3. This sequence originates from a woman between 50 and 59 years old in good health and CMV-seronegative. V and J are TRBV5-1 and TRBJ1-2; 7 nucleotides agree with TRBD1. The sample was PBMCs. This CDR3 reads CASSPQGQRFNYGYTF. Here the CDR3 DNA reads TGCGCCAGCAGCCCCCAGGGACAGCGCTTTAACTATGGCTACACCTTC.